These 29 T cell receptor beta chains share one sample of origin, sequenced in a study of T cells in narcolepsy. Only in-frame clones appear in the TCRdb table, and some are missing; sequencing was by immunoSEQ multiplex PCR. The sample lists 25,000 or so clones; about 82% were seen once. The sequencing input was memory (CD45RA-) CD4+ T cells from blood. Receptors originate from a human donor in good health.

The chain carries TRBV28 and TRBJ2-1, with D perhaps being TRBD1 or TRBD2 (5 bases each). This CDR3 comprises 15 residues. V gave up 5 bases and J gave up 15 bases, with 26 bases separating them. The germline V gene has CDR1 MDHEN and CDR2 SYDVKM. The CDR3 coding sequence is TGTGCCAGCAGTCAGGGACCGTCGGTGCAGGCCCGGATGTTCTTC. Translated, it gives CASSQGPSVQARMFF.

The CDR3 here is CASRGAHSTDTQYF. In nucleotides, the CDR3 is TGTGCCAGCAGGGGGGCTCACTCCACAGATACGCAGTATTTT. This rearrangement joins TRBV9 to TRBJ2-3, with a tentative D call TRBD1 (6 bases). Germline assignment: CDR1 SGDLS and CDR2 YYNGEE. Trimming shortened V by 5 bases and J by 2 bases, and 12 bases separated the two germline ends. The length of the CDR3 is 14 residues.

V and J are TRBV4-3 and TRBJ2-3, with D uncertain. Trimming cost V 0 bases and J 5 bases, with 18 bases left between them. This CDR3 is 17 amino acids long. The V gene's germline CDR1 is LGHNA and CDR2 YSLEER. CDR3 nucleotide sequence: TGCGCCAGCAGCCAAGATCGAATCTTTTACATTGGAGATACGCAGTATTTT. It encodes CASSQDRIFYIGDTQYF.

The chain uses TRBV5-1 and TRBJ2-7; D could derive from TRBD1 or TRBD2 (7 bases each). V was pared by 4 bases and J by 2 bases, with 19 bases between. The CDR3 has 16 residues. From germline, CDR1 is SGHRS and CDR2 YFSETQ. The CDR3 bases are TGCGCCAGCAGCCTCGCGGGGGACAGAATCCCCTACGAGCAGTACTTC. This codes for CASSLAGDRIPYEQYF.

This clone came up a few times. The gene calls are TRBV2 and TRBJ2-7; the match to TRBD1 covers 10 bases. This CDR3 region has 12 residues. V was clipped by 4 bases and J by 7 bases; unmatched bases: 1. Germline V gene data show CDR1 as SNHLY and CDR2 as FYNNEI. DNA for the CDR3: TGTGCCAGCAGTGTGGGACAGGGGGAGCAGTACTTC. It specifies CASSVGQGEQYF.

V and J are TRBV27 and TRBJ2-7, with D perhaps matching TRBD1 (5 bases). Germline V CDR1 and CDR2: MNHEY, SMNVEV (reference sequence). The CDR3 has 14 residues. V dropped 5 bases and J dropped 0 bases, with 11 bases sitting between them. The CDR3 DNA reads as TGTGCCAGCAGTACTAACAGGAACTCCTACGAGCAGTACTTC. Its translation: CASSTNRNSYEQYF.

Details on this clone: Other DNA sequences in the sample encode the same CDR3. The chain carries TRBV7-9 and TRBJ2-7; D is tentatively TRBD1 or TRBD2 (5 bases each). Germline V gives CDR1 SEHNR, CDR2 FQNEAQ (reference sequence). V was pared by 7 bases and J by 1 base, with 8 bases between. The CDR3 sequence is 12 residues long. The CDR3 DNA reads TGTGCCAGCAATGGGGGTTCCTACGAGCAGTACTTC. This translates into CASNGGSYEQYF.

The V and J genes are TRBV11-3 and TRBJ2-1; 12 nucleotides match TRBD2. The CDR3 totals 15 residues. Germline V gene data show CDR1 as SGHNT and CDR2 as YENEEA. J gave up 8 bases and V 3 bases, and 5 bases lay outside the gene matches. In nucleotides, the CDR3 is TGTGCCAGCAGCTTGACTAGCGGGAGTAGAGATGAGCAGTTCTTC. It is translated as CASSLTSGSRDEQFF.

V and J are TRBV19 and TRBJ1-1; D may be TRBD1 (5 bases). Germline-derived CDR1 and CDR2 are LNHDA and SQIVND (reference sequence). This CDR3 has 13 amino acids. With 1 base removed from V and 4 bases from J, the gap between germline ends came to 7 bases. DNA of the CDR3: TGTGCCAGTAGTATAGTAGGGACCACTGAAGCTTTCTTT. It specifies CASSIVGTTEAFF.

V usage is TRBV28 and J usage is TRBJ1-1; the D gene is possibly TRBD1 (6 bases). The V gene's germline CDR1 is MDHEN and CDR2 SYDVKM. Trimming stripped 6 bases from V and 2 bases from J, with 16 bases between. The CDR3 sequence is 15 residues long. The CDR3 sequence: CASRVGTSSNTEAFF. The CDR3 region has the DNA TGTGCCAGCAGGGTCGGGACAAGTAGCAACACTGAAGCTTTCTTT.

The chain employs TRBV28 and TRBJ2-7, with TRBD2 as a possible D gene (7 bases). The CDR3 extends over 14 amino acids. Germline-derived CDR1 and CDR2 are MDHEN and SYDVKM. Trimming took 6 bases from V and 2 from J, leaving 14 bases between them. The CDR3 bases are TGTGCCAGCAGGGGGCAGGGGAGGGCCTACGAGCAGTACTTC. Translating it yields CASRGQGRAYEQYF.

The chain recombines TRBV6-1 with TRBJ1-4; D uncertain. Trimming took off 8 bases at V and 8 bases at J, with 15 bases between the two ends. The CDR3 contains 13 residues. CDR1 MNHNS and CDR2 SASEGT come from the germline V gene. CDR3 amino acids: CASGRSGKEKLFF. As DNA, the CDR3 is TGTGCCAGCGGAAGGTCCGGGAAAGAAAAACTGTTTTTT.

V usage is TRBV18 and J usage is TRBJ2-3; D is undetermined. CDR3 length: 14 amino acids. V shed 3 bases and J shed 0 bases, with 7 bases lying between them. Germline CDR1 and CDR2: KGHSH and LQKENI. The DNA of the CDR3 is TGTGCCAGCTCACCGCAGGCTAGCACAGATACGCAGTATTTT. It is translated as CASSPQASTDTQYF.

This chain joins TRBV19 and TRBJ2-1; the D call may be TRBD1 or TRBD2 (6 bases each). Germline V lookup: CDR1 LNHDA, CDR2 SQIVND (reference sequence). This CDR3 has 16 residues. V was clipped by 5 bases and J by 0 bases, with 14 bases between them. The CDR3 coding sequence is TGTGCCAGTAGTTTAGGGGGGATCCTCTCCTACAATGAGCAGTTCTTC. This codes for CASSLGGILSYNEQFF.

This chain links TRBV11-2 with TRBJ2-7; D tentatively fits TRBD1 or TRBD2 (5 bases each). Germline loops: CDR1 SGHAT, CDR2 FQNNGV. V lost 2 bases, J lost 6 bases, and 11 bases lay in between. CDR3 length equals 13 residues. This CDR3 reads CASSLIKRGEQYF. CDR3 DNA: TGTGCCAGCAGCTTAATAAAGAGGGGCGAGCAGTACTTC.

The V and J genes are TRBV28 and TRBJ2-2, with 10 nucleotides matching TRBD2. The CDR3 covers 15 residues. The V segment lost 3 bases and the J segment 8 bases; nucleotides outside the gene matches: 6. Germline CDR1 is MDHEN and CDR2 is SYDVKM. This CDR3 is CASSLLAGVLGELFF. DNA for the CDR3: TGTGCCAGCAGTTTGCTAGCGGGAGTCCTTGGGGAGCTGTTTTTT.

This chain joins TRBV11-2 and TRBJ2-1; D remains unclear. The CDR3 loop spans 16 amino acids. Trimming took 1 base from V and 5 from J, leaving 15 bases between them. CDR1 is SGHAT, CDR2 FQNNGV, per germline. The CDR3 DNA is TGTGCCAGCAGCTTAGCGGGCTGGCGTAACGACAATGAGCAGTTCTTC. Translated: CASSLAGWRNDNEQFF. The complete variable domain, with remaining parts taken from reference TRBV11-2 and TRBJ2-1, reads EAGVAQSPRYKIIEKRQSVAFWCNPISGHATLYWYQQILGQGPKLLIQFQNNGVVDDSQLPKDRFSAERLKGVDSTLKIQPAKLEDSAVYLCASSLAGWRNDNEQFFGPGTRLTVL.

The rearrangement joins TRBV25-1 to TRBJ1-3; no firm D call. V lost 0 bases and J 1 base, leaving 7 bases between the germline ends. Germline V gives CDR1 MGHDK, CDR2 SYGVNS. The CDR3 spans 15 residues. The CDR3 DNA follows: TGTGCCAGCAGTGAATATGGAGGGTCTGGAAACACCATATATTTT. Protein sequence: CASSEYGGSGNTIYF.

This clone was seen a single time. The chain recombines TRBV19 with TRBJ1-5, with 8 nucleotides matching TRBD1. The CDR3 runs to 15 residues. CDR1 and CDR2 (germline): LNHDA, SQIVND (reference sequence). The V segment lost 8 bases and the J segment 6 bases; nucleotides outside the gene matches: 12. The CDR3: CASSKGQVTFQPQHF. CDR3 bases: TGTGCCAGTTCCAAGGGACAGGTGACATTTCAGCCCCAGCATTTT.

The chain carries TRBV4-3 and TRBJ2-3; 9 nucleotides match TRBD2. The CDR3 consists of 16 residues. Unmatched junction bases numbered 3, after V lost 1 base and J lost 1 base. Germline loops: CDR1 LGHNA, CDR2 YSLEER. The CDR3 DNA is TGCGCCAGCAGCCAAGGAGCGGGAGGCGGCACAGATACGCAGTATTTT. This gives the protein CASSQGAGGGTDTQYF.

In its sample, this clone was seen a few times. J is TRBJ2-3 and V is TRBV7-9; D not resolved. This CDR3 is built from 14 residues. The V gene's germline CDR1 is SEHNR and CDR2 FQNEAQ (reference sequence). Trimming took off 1 base at V and 0 bases at J, with 5 bases between the two ends. The CDR3 DNA reads TGTGCCAGCAGCTTAGATACTAGCACAGATACGCAGTATTTT. This encodes CASSLDTSTDTQYF. The variable domain in full, completed from reference TRBV7-9 and TRBJ2-3, reads DTGVSQNPRHKITKRGQNVTFRCDPISEHNRLYWYRQTLGQGPEFLTYFQNEAQLEKSRLLSDRFSAERPKGSFSTLEIQRTEQGDSAMYLCASSLDTSTDTQYFGPGTRLTVL.

V usage is TRBV27 and J usage is TRBJ1-4, with D tentatively TRBD1 (5 bases). V shed 5 bases and J shed 5 bases, with 15 bases lying between them. Germline CDR1 is MNHEY and CDR2 is SMNVEV (reference sequence). This CDR3 is built from 15 residues. The CDR3 protein is CASSSQGTINEKLFF. The CDR3 DNA is TGTGCCAGCAGTAGCCAGGGAACCATAAATGAAAAACTGTTTTTT.

The chain employs TRBV6-1 and TRBJ1-2, with unresolved D. This CDR3 is 13 amino acids long. Germline-derived CDR1 and CDR2 are MNHNS and SASEGT. Trimming removed 1 base from V and 5 bases from J, with 8 bases in between. The CDR3: CASSEGVDYGYTF. In DNA form, the CDR3 reads TGTGCCAGCAGTGAAGGTGTCGATTATGGCTACACCTTC.

The CDR3: CAWSVLRTGDTGELFF. The DNA for the CDR3 is TGTGCCTGGAGTGTACTAAGGACAGGGGACACCGGGGAGCTGTTTTTT. The rearrangement links TRBV30 to TRBJ2-2, with 9 bases lining up with TRBD1. The CDR3 totals 16 residues. Losses at the gene ends were 0 bases for V and 3 bases for J; bases not matched to a gene: 5. Germline assignment: CDR1 GTSNPN and CDR2 SVGIG (reference sequence).

The J gene is TRBJ2-3, the V gene TRBV6-5; maybe TRBD2 (5 bases). Trimming left V 6 bases short and J 3 bases short, with 16 bases between. Looked up from germline, CDR1 is MNHEY and CDR2 is SVGAGI. This CDR3 contains 15 residues. CDR3 sequence reads: CASRRTSSGTDTQYF. The CDR3 nucleotides are TGTGCCAGCAGACGGACGAGCTCGGGGACAGATACGCAGTATTTT.

The V and J genes are TRBV19 and TRBJ2-5; 10 bases align to TRBD1. Germline lookup yields CDR1 LNHDA and CDR2 SQIVND (reference sequence). The CDR3 is 16 residues long. V trimming: 5 bases; J trimming: 5 bases; junction bases outside the gene matches: 11. The CDR3 here is CASSRGVGTGAETQYF. The DNA for the CDR3 is TGTGCCAGTAGTCGAGGGGTGGGGACAGGGGCGGAGACCCAGTACTTC.

V and J are TRBV19 and TRBJ2-3; no reliable D call. V was trimmed by 5 bases and J by 3 bases, leaving 12 bases between them. Looked up from germline, CDR1 is LNHDA and CDR2 is SQIVND (reference sequence). The CDR3 has 14 residues. CDR3 nucleotides: TGTGCCAGTAGTGTTGACGGAAGAACAGATACGCAGTATTTT. The encoded protein is CASSVDGRTDTQYF.

CDR3 residues: CASSLVGERGNYNEQFF. The CDR3 DNA follows: TGTGCCAGCAGCTTAGTTGGCGAGCGGGGGAACTACAATGAGCAGTTCTTC. The V and J genes are TRBV7-9 and TRBJ2-1, with TRBD2 identical over 8 bases. V shed 1 base and J 3 bases; nucleotides not matched to a gene: 8. This CDR3 has 17 amino acids. The V gene's germline CDR1 is SEHNR and CDR2 FQNEAQ (reference sequence). The full variable domain, in which reference TRBV7-9 and TRBJ2-1 provide the parts outside the CDR3, is DTGVSQNPRHKITKRGQNVTFRCDPISEHNRLYWYRQTLGQGPEFLTYFQNEAQLEKSRLLSDRFSAERPKGSFSTLEIQRTEQGDSAMYLCASSLVGERGNYNEQFFGPGTRLTVL.

J is TRBJ1-2 and V is TRBV7-2; D is undetermined. Trimming left V 3 bases short and J 2 bases short, with 7 bases between. The CDR3 length is 13 residues. The germline CDR1 and CDR2 sequences are SGHTA and FQGNSA. The CDR3 DNA follows: TGTGCCAGCAGCTTGGAAATCAACTATGGCTACACCTTC. Translated, it gives CASSLEINYGYTF.